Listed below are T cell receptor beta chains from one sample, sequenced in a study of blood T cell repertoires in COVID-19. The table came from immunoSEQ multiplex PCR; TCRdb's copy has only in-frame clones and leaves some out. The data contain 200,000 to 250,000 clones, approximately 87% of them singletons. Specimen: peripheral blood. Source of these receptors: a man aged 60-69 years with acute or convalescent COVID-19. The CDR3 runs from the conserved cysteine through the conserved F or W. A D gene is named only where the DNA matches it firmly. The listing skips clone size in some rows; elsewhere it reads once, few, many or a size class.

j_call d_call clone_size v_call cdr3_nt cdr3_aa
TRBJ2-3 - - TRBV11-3 TGTGCCAGCAGCTCGAGACAGGGAGGCGGGACGGGGCCAGATACGCAGTATTTT CASSSRQGGGTGPDTQYF
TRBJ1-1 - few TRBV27 TGTGCCAGCAGGGTACAGCAGAACACTGAAGCTTTCTTT CASRVQQNTEAFF
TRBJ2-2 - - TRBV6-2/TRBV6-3 TGTGCCAGCAGTTACGATCTAGCGTCCCCCGGCGGGGAGCTGTTTTTT CASSYDLASPGGELFF
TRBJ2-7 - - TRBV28 TGTGCCAGCAGTTTATGGGCAGGGATCTACGAGCAGTACTTC CASSLWAGIYEQYF
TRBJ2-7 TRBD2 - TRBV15 TGTGCCACCAGCAGAGATGGGGAGGGGCTTTCCTACGAGCAGTACTTC CATSRDGEGLSYEQYF
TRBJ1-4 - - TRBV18 TGTGCCAGCTCACCCGACAGTGGCGAAAAACTGTTTTTT CASSPDSGEKLFF
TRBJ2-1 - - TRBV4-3 TGCGCCAGCAGCCAAGACAACAGGTTCAACAATGAGCAGTTCTTC CASSQDNRFNNEQFF
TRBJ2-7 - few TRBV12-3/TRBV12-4 TGTGCCAGCAGCAGAGGGAACGAGCAGTACTTC CASSRGNEQYF
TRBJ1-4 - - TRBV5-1 TGCGCCAGCAGCTTGGAGCCGAATGAAAAACTGTTTTTT CASSLEPNEKLFF
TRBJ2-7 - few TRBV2 TGTGCCAGCAGTCCGGGGAGATGGTACGAGCAGTACTTC CASSPGRWYEQYF
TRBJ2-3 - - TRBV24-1 TGTGCCACCAGTGATACAGGGCCCACTTTAGATACGCAGTATTTT CATSDTGPTLDTQYF
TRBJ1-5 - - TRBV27 TGTGCCAGCAGTTCTGCGGGGGGTATCGGCAATCAGCCCCAGCATTTT CASSSAGGIGNQPQHF
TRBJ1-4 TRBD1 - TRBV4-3 TGCGCCAGCAGACTCCAGGACAGGTCAAATGAAAAACTGTTTTTT CASRLQDRSNEKLFF
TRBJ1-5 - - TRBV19 TGTGCCAGTAGTATTGGGGTAGCGGTAGGGGATCAGCCCCAGCATTTT CASSIGVAVGDQPQHF
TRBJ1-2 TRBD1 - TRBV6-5 TGTGCCAGCAGGCCTACCTCAACAGGGGGACATGGCTACACCTTC CASRPTSTGGHGYTF
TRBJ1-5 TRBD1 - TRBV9 TGTGCCAGCAGCGCGGGACAGGGCTCCAATCAGCCCCAGCATTTT CASSAGQGSNQPQHF